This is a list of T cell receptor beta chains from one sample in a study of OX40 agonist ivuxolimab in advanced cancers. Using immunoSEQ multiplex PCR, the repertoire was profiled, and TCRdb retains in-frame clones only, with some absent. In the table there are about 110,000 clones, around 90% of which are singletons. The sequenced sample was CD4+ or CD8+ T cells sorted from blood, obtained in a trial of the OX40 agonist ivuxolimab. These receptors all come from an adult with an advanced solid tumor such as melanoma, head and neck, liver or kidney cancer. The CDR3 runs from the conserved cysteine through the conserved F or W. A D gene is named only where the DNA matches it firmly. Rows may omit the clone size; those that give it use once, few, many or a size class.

TGTGCTAGTGGTTTGGGGACAGGGGACTTTCGAGGCAATCAGCCCCAGCATTTT | CASGLGTGDFRGNQPQHF | NA | TRBD1 | TRBJ1-5 | TRBV12-5
TGTGCCAGCACTCAAGAAAAGCCTGAGACCCAGTACTTC | CASTQEKPETQYF | NA | NA | TRBJ2-5 | TRBV6-6
TGTGCCAGCAGCTTACAAGGTCCGACAGGGAGCTACGAGCAGTACTTC | CASSLQGPTGSYEQYF | NA | TRBD1 | TRBJ2-7 | TRBV7-9
TGCGCCAGCAGCCGACAGGGGTTTCTCGCAGATACGCAGTATTTT | CASSRQGFLADTQYF | NA | TRBD1 | TRBJ2-3 | TRBV5-1
TGCGCCAGCAGCTTGGGACAGTCTGGAGAGACCCAGTACTTC | CASSLGQSGETQYF | NA | NA | TRBJ2-5 | TRBV5-1
TGTGCCAGCAGTTCGTACAGGGTGGAGAATGGCTACACCTTC | CASSSYRVENGYTF | few | NA | TRBJ1-2 | TRBV6-5
TGTGCCAGCAGCCATGGACAGGGAAAACTGTTTTTT | CASSHGQGKLFF | few | TRBD1 | TRBJ1-4 | TRBV7-9
TGTGCCAGCAGCTTGGGGGACGGCTTATCGGCGTATGGCTACACCTTC | CASSLGDGLSAYGYTF | NA | NA | TRBJ1-2 | TRBV5-6
TGCAGCGTACAACAGGGGGCTGGGGACACCATATATTTT | CSVQQGAGDTIYF | NA | TRBD1 | TRBJ1-3 | TRBV29-1
TGTGCTAGTGGTTTGAGGGACAGTAGCAATCAGCCCCAGCATTTT | CASGLRDSSNQPQHF | NA | TRBD1 | TRBJ1-5 | TRBV12-5
TGTGCCAGTAGTAAAAAAATCTATGGCTACACCTTC | CASSKKIYGYTF | NA | NA | TRBJ1-2 | TRBV19
TGCAGCGCCTCTCGGACACCCGACACTGAAGCTTTCTTT | CSASRTPDTEAFF | NA | NA | TRBJ1-1 | TRBV29-1
TGTGCCAGCAGTGAAGAGACCCAGTACTTC | CASSEETQYF | NA | NA | TRBJ2-5 | TRBV6-1
TGTGCCAGCAGTGTCGAGGGGTATGAGCAGTTCTTC | CASSVEGYEQFF | once | NA | TRBJ2-1 | TRBV2